A single sample is the source of the 21 T cell receptor beta chains below, sequenced in a study of blood T cell repertoires in COVID-19. TCRdb's copy holds only in-frame clones and misses some; the assay was immunoSEQ multiplex PCR. The sample lists over 150,000 clones, 80% to 90% occurring once. Source material: peripheral blood. These receptors originate from a man aged 35-49 years with acute or convalescent COVID-19.

The chain is built from TRBV30 and TRBJ1-4; D is unclear. Germline V lookup: CDR1 GTSNPN, CDR2 SVGIG (reference sequence). There are 11 residues in the CDR3. V lost 1 base to trimming and J lost 12 bases, with 9 bases between them. The CDR3 DNA reads as TGTGCCTGGAGTGATACTGGTGAACTGTTTTTT. Translating gives CAWSDTGELFF.

This clone was detected only once. The chain is built from TRBV5-5 and TRBJ1-1; D gene ambiguous. Germline assignment: CDR1 SGHKS and CDR2 YYEKEE (reference sequence). The CDR3 has 16 amino acids. With 0 bases removed from V and 1 base from J, the gap between germline ends came to 13 bases. The CDR3 DNA reads as TGTGCCAGCAGCTTGGGGTTCGGGGTAGAGAACACTGAAGCTTTCTTT. Its protein is CASSLGFGVENTEAFF.

The chain is built from TRBV28 and TRBJ2-1, with 11 bases fitting TRBD2. The length of the CDR3 is 15 residues. The V gene's germline CDR1 is MDHEN and CDR2 SYDVKM. V shed 4 bases, J shed 12 bases, and the junction held 11 bases outside the gene matches. In DNA form, the CDR3 reads TGTGCCAGCAGTTCCCTAGCGGGGGGCCCTCGGGGGCAGTTCTTC. Its translation is CASSSLAGGPRGQFF.

V and J are TRBV4-1 and TRBJ2-7, with a possible D match to TRBD2 (6 bases). Germline assignment: CDR1 MGHRA and CDR2 YSYEKL. The CDR3 is 15 amino acids. V lost 5 bases, J lost 0 bases, and 14 bases lay in between. The CDR3 here is CASSEWGVFSYEQYF. The CDR3 DNA follows: TGCGCCAGCAGCGAATGGGGGGTTTTCTCCTACGAGCAGTACTTC.

The V and J genes are TRBV6-5 and TRBJ2-2; maybe TRBD2 (5 bases). V lost 1 base, J lost 1 base, and 10 bases lay in between. Germline V gives CDR1 MNHEY, CDR2 SVGAGI. This CDR3 has 16 amino acids. CDR3 DNA sequence: TGTGCCAGCAGTTACTTTGACTATTTGAACACCGGGGAGCTGTTTTTT. It yields the protein CASSYFDYLNTGELFF.

V is TRBV3-1 (or the pseudogene TRBV3-2) and J is TRBJ2-7; a weak D match, TRBD2 (5 bases). This CDR3 has 12 residues. V was pared by 6 bases and J by 4 bases, with 10 bases between. The germline gives CDR1 LGHDT, CDR2 YNNKEL (reference sequence). The CDR3 spells CASSERIYEQYF. In nucleotides, the CDR3 is TGTGCCAGCAGTGAGCGGATTTACGAGCAGTACTTC.

This sequence joins TRBV5-1 and TRBJ1-4, with 7 bases lining up with TRBD1. V trimming: 4 bases; J trimming: 4 bases; junction bases outside the gene matches: 4. Germline CDR1 and CDR2: SGHRS and YFSETQ. CDR3 length: 14 residues. The CDR3 coding sequence is TGCGCCAGCAGCCCGACAGGGATTAATGAAAAACTGTTTTTT. It yields the protein CASSPTGINEKLFF.

This chain connects TRBV5-1 to TRBJ2-2, with TRBD2 matching 14 bases. Germline values: CDR1 SGHRS, CDR2 YFSETQ. The CDR3 is 20 amino acids. V shed 2 bases and J 3 bases; nucleotides not matched to a gene: 12. In nucleotides, the CDR3 is TGCGCCAGCAGCTTCACAGCCACGGGACTAGCGGGGGCCTACACCGGGGAGCTGTTTTTT. It codes for CASSFTATGLAGAYTGELFF.

There are a few counts of this clone. The genes are TRBV9 and TRBJ1-5; TRBD1 matches at 10 bases. CDR3 size: 15 residues. The trim removed 0 bases at V and 6 bases at J, leaving 3 bases unmatched. Germline assignment: CDR1 SGDLS and CDR2 YYNGEE. CDR3 bases: TGTGCCAGCAGCGTAGGTGACAGGGGGCCTCAGCCCCAGCATTTT. The encoded protein is CASSVGDRGPQPQHF.

The rearrangement uses TRBV5-8 and TRBJ1-2; 7 nucleotides align to TRBD1. Germline CDR1 reads SGHTS; CDR2 reads YDEGEE. Trimming removed 0 bases from V and 2 bases from J; junction bases left unmatched: 10. This CDR3 has 17 residues. CDR3 DNA sequence: TGTGCCAGCAGCTTGGATCAAAGGACAGGCGTGAACTATGGCTACACCTTC. As protein: CASSLDQRTGVNYGYTF.

A single count supports this clone. The chain links TRBV27 to TRBJ1-2; TRBD1 is a possible D gene (5 bases). V was shortened by 6 bases and J by 7 bases, with 15 bases between the two germline ends. The germline gives CDR1 MNHEY, CDR2 SMNVEV (reference sequence). This CDR3 contains 13 residues. As DNA, the CDR3 is TGTGCCAGCAGCCAAGGGGCCGCCCTTGGCTACACCTTC. Amino acids: CASSQGAALGYTF.

This clone was detected a few times. The V call is TRBV5-1, the J call TRBJ2-2; D is ambiguous. Germline assignment: CDR1 SGHRS and CDR2 YFSETQ. The ends were cut back, 0 bases at V and 6 bases at J, with 9 bases in the middle. The CDR3 covers 14 residues. CDR3 sequence reads: CASSLVQVAGELFF. Written as DNA, the CDR3 is TGCGCCAGCAGCTTGGTCCAGGTGGCCGGGGAGCTGTTTTTT.

The chain is built from TRBV2 and TRBJ1-2; TRBD1 matches at 8 bases. Trimming cost V 3 bases and J 4 bases; bases outside gene matches: 4. Per the germline V gene, CDR1 is SNHLY and CDR2 is FYNNEI. The CDR3 sequence is 14 residues long. The CDR3 sequence: CASSDGQGGYGYTF. DNA for the CDR3: TGTGCCAGCAGTGATGGACAGGGTGGCTATGGCTACACCTTC.

The chain uses TRBV4-2 and TRBJ1-2, with D perhaps TRBD1 (6 bases). CDR1 and CDR2 (germline): LGHNA, YNFKEQ. Deletions cut 0 bases from V and 3 bases from J, with 11 bases between. This CDR3 comprises 15 residues. The CDR3 is CASSQDWAGDYGYTF. The DNA for the CDR3 is TGTGCCAGCAGCCAAGATTGGGCAGGGGACTATGGCTACACCTTC.

The chain is built from TRBV10-1 and TRBJ1-1, with unresolved D. The V gene's germline CDR1 is WNHNN and CDR2 SYGVQD (reference sequence). This CDR3 is 14 amino acids long. V lost 9 bases and J lost 5, with 19 bases in between. CDR3 in amino acids: CARIIATRGTEAFF. The CDR3 DNA reads as TGCGCCAGGATTATCGCCACTAGAGGAACTGAAGCTTTCTTT.

The chain uses TRBV5-1 and TRBJ2-7; 10 bases are a match to TRBD2. CDR3 size: 15 residues. Germline lookup yields CDR1 SGHRS and CDR2 YFSETQ. V was clipped by 3 bases and J by 4 bases; unmatched bases: 7. CDR3 residues: CASSSIAGGPYEQYF. The CDR3 DNA sequence: TGCGCCAGCAGCTCTATAGCGGGGGGTCCGTACGAGCAGTACTTC.

J is TRBJ1-4 and V is TRBV18, with unresolved D. CDR3 size: 14 residues. V was shortened by 3 bases and J by 2 bases, with 7 bases between the two germline ends. Germline-derived CDR1 and CDR2 are KGHSH and LQKENI. The CDR3 loop is CASSPAGTNEKLFF. The CDR3 bases are TGTGCCAGCTCACCTGCGGGTACTAATGAAAAACTGTTTTTT.

This clone appeared once. The rearrangement links TRBV12-3 or TRBV12-4 to TRBJ1-2; D is undetermined. There are 13 residues in the CDR3. V lost 1 base, J lost 8 bases, and 11 bases lay in between. The CDR3 sequence is CASSLVGNKGYTF. The CDR3 nucleotides are TGTGCCAGCAGTTTAGTGGGCAATAAAGGCTACACCTTC.

J is TRBJ1-6 and V is TRBV5-6, with a weak D call TRBD1 (6 bases). This CDR3 spans 13 amino acids. In germline, CDR1 is SGHDT, CDR2 YYEEEE. Trimming took 2 bases from V and 8 from J, leaving 8 bases between them. In DNA form, the CDR3 reads TGTGCCAGCAGCTTAGAGGGGGATTCACCCCTCCACTTT. Translation: CASSLEGDSPLHF.

The V gene is TRBV27, the J gene TRBJ2-3; D might be TRBD2 (5 bases). The CDR3 has 17 amino acids. Trimming took off 2 bases at V and 0 bases at J, with 15 bases between the two ends. Germline CDR1 and CDR2: MNHEY and SMNVEV (reference sequence). The CDR3 DNA follows: TGTGCCAGCAGTTTAGCCGGACCGGGATTTAGCACAGATACGCAGTATTTT. It yields the protein CASSLAGPGFSTDTQYF.

This clone has just a few counts. This chain links TRBV27 with TRBJ2-5; 8 bases match TRBD2. The trim removed 5 bases at V and 4 bases at J, leaving 15 bases unmatched. The CDR3 totals 17 residues. CDR1 and CDR2 (germline): MNHEY, SMNVEV (reference sequence). CDR3: CASSPVLAAMRRETQYF. The DNA for the CDR3 is TGTGCCAGCAGTCCAGTACTAGCGGCCATGAGGAGAGAGACCCAGTACTTC.